This TCR beta chain stems from a study of regulatory and conventional T cells in RAG deficiency. Study-level findings and limits: Treg unique TCR beta sequences were about 91-fold fewer in Omenn syndrome and CID/AS patients than controls.

V gave up 7 bases and J gave up 2 bases; unmatched junction bases: 11. This CDR3 spans 17 amino acids. Germline CDR1 SGHDT, CDR2 YYEEEE. Genomic DNA came from blood conventional CD4+ T cells gated CD25-low CD127-high. This table comes from immunoSEQ multiplex PCR, and its TCRdb copy is limited to in-frame clones, with some not included. Among 10,000 to 15,000 clones listed, 85% to 95% were seen once. Comments on this clone: Its antigen remains unknown.

In addition, the sample was reused for a study of regulatory T cells. That publication notes: The primer mix had 52 TRBV and 13 TRBJ primers.

The sample consisted of CD4+ effector T cells sorted from blood. The rearrangement joins TRBV5-6 to TRBJ2-3, with 12 bases that match TRBD2. This sequence was found in a human donor in good health. The CDR3 sequence: CASHVGTSGSYTDTQYF. The CDR3, as DNA: TGTGCCAGCCATGTCGGGACTAGCGGGTCCTACACAGATACGCAGTATTTT.